This passage covers 9 T cell receptor beta chains from one sample sequenced in a study of T cells in Graves' hyperthyroidism and ophthalmopathy. RNA transcripts served as the template for amplifying TCR beta CDR3 regions. During a first-round RT-PCR of the TCR CDR3, the HTBI primer set was used. TCRdb analysed the multiplex PCR reads with MiXCR anew, one entry per CDR3 protein. The table records 550,000 to 600,000 distinct CDR3 sequences, about 45% of them present only once. The sample consisted of peripheral blood or thyroid tissue (not recorded which). All receptors derive from an adult woman with Graves' disease, either hyperthyroidism or ophthalmopathy (not recorded which).

This clonotype was recorded many times. This chain connects TRBV7-9 to TRBJ1-5; D gene uncertain. Between the trimmed V and J ends, which lost 3 bases and 3 bases, there was a span of 12 bases. CDR3 length: 15 amino acids. Germline V gene data show CDR1 as SEHNR and CDR2 as FQNEAQ (reference sequence). The CDR3 DNA is TGTGCCAGCAGCTTCGGCGGGGAACTCAATCAGCCCCAGCATTTT. Encoded protein: CASSFGGELNQPQHF.

The chain uses TRBV7-2 and TRBJ1-2; 7 nucleotides line up with TRBD1. Trimming at V came to 5 bases and at J to 4 bases, leaving 22 bases not matched to a gene. Germline CDR1 and CDR2: SGHTA and FQGNSA. This CDR3 comprises 19 residues. CDR3: CASSVRDGQAARYGYGYTF. The CDR3 bases are TGTGCCAGCAGCGTACGCGATGGACAGGCGGCGCGGTACGGCTATGGCTACACCTTC.

The CDR3 sequence is CASSVRQGDNSPLHF. Written as DNA, the CDR3 is TGTGCCAGCAGTGTACGACAGGGTGACAATTCACCCCTCCACTTT. The chain combines TRBV2 with TRBJ1-6, with 7 bases lining up with TRBD1. V lost 4 bases, J lost 7 bases, and 7 bases stayed unmatched. There are 15 residues in the CDR3. The germline gives CDR1 SNHLY, CDR2 FYNNEI. Looking up the rest from reference TRBV2 and TRBJ1-6 gives the full variable domain: EPEVTQTPSHQVTQMGQEVILRCVPISNHLYFYWYRQILGQKVEFLVSFYNNEISEKSEIFDDQFSVERPDGSNFTLKIRSTKLEDSAMYFCASSVRQGDNSPLHFGNGTRLTVT.

The chain couples TRBV7-9 to TRBJ2-7; no definite D call. CDR3 length: 13 amino acids. V lost 0 bases and J lost 9, with 12 bases in between. CDR1 is SEHNR and CDR2 is FQNEAQ in the germline V gene (reference sequence). The CDR3 loop is CASSLAQSEPQYF. Here the CDR3 DNA reads TGTGCCAGCAGCTTAGCGCAATCAGAACCGCAGTACTTC.

V gene TRBV6-6 combines with J gene TRBJ2-2; TRBD2 matches at 9 bases. Germline V gene lookup returns CDR1 MNHNY and CDR2 SVGAGI (reference sequence). The CDR3 runs 14 residues. After removal of 7 bases from V and 6 bases from J, the junction contained 6 bases not matched to a gene. The CDR3: CASTGGRGSGELFF. The CDR3, as DNA: TGTGCCAGCACGGGCGGGAGGGGGTCCGGGGAGCTGTTTTTT.

This clonotype has ten or more counts. The CDR3 spells CSARDPNRINQPQHF. The CDR3 DNA reads TGCAGTGCTAGAGACCCCAACAGGATAAATCAGCCCCAGCATTTT. The chain employs TRBV20-1 and TRBJ1-5; a weak D match, TRBD1 (5 bases). The CDR3 totals 15 residues. V was trimmed by 0 bases and J by 4 bases, leaving 13 bases between them. Germline V gene data show CDR1 as DFQATT and CDR2 as SNEGSKA (reference sequence).

V usage is TRBV5-1 and J usage is TRBJ1-4; D is ambiguous. Germline V CDR1 and CDR2: SGHRS, YFSETQ. This CDR3 is 14 amino acids long. Trimming took 1 base from V and 4 from J, leaving 8 bases between them. CDR3 sequence reads: CASSLWQVNEKLFF. The CDR3 nucleotides are TGCGCCAGCAGCTTGTGGCAGGTTAATGAAAAACTGTTTTTT.

The chain uses TRBV2 and TRBJ1-6; TRBD1 is a possible D gene (6 bases). Germline CDR1 SNHLY, CDR2 FYNNEI. CDR3 length: 15 amino acids. Trimming took 4 bases from V and 8 from J, leaving 15 bases between them. CDR3 DNA sequence: TGTGCCAGCAGTGGAGGGGGAAACAGGCATTCACCCCTCCACTTT. This codes for CASSGGGNRHSPLHF.

This clonotype has more than one count but fewer than ten. It may be a read error: a sequence one base away is much more abundant. The chain employs TRBV4-1 and TRBJ1-1, with 8 nucleotides matching TRBD1. The CDR3 runs 17 residues. The V gene's germline CDR1 is MGHRA and CDR2 YSYEKL. The CDR3 loop reads CASEPSRGTGMNTGAFF. The CDR3 DNA is TGTGCCAGCGAGCCGAGTCGGGGGACAGGCATGAACACTGGAGCTTTCTTT.